This TCR beta chain originates from a study of blood T cell repertoires in COVID-19 (dated by TCRdb to the early 2020s). Background on the whole study: Collaborator samples came from the United States, Italy and Spain and covered acute and convalescent phases of COVID-19. A de-identified subject ID, COVID-19 status, age in years and sex were almost always included in the sample metadata. The repertoires were released in a freely available public database meant as a resource for research on the immune response to SARS-CoV-2. The dataset comprised deeply sampled blood TCRbeta repertoires from subjects exposed to, actively infected with, or recovered from COVID-19. Where available, HLA class I and class II types were taken from metadata supplied by the sample provider and were not determined by assay-based typing. The prospective study material was composed of cDNA or gDNA derived from T cells, B-cell-depleted T cells, or PBMCs. Samples were obtained from the ongoing ImmuneRACE study (first 160 participants) and from about 1,300 subjects provided by 6 global collaborators.

Collaborating institutions collected whole blood in K2EDTA tubes following their own protocols. Collaborator samples were shipped for TCRbeta analysis as frozen whole blood, isolated PBMCs, or DNA extracted from either sample type. Summary of the overall study and its limitations: Clinical and demographic metadata were provided uncurated, with the amount varying by source and participant.

The immunoSEQ Assay, a bias-controlled multiplex PCR, was used to amplify TCRbeta CDR3 regions from genomic DNA. Turning to the authors' computational methods: Within the assay, amplification of reference gene primers was used to estimate how many nucleated cells each sample contained. To quantify the absolute abundance of each unique TCRbeta CDR3 rearrangement, sequence reads were collapsed and filtered. For each sample, productive Simpson clonality was calculated by taking the square root of Simpson's diversity index across productive rearrangements. Not all clones reach the TCRdb copy of this immuneACCESS table, which keeps in-frame sequences only. Checked studies attribute under half of the gap to unresolved V genes and leave the rest unexplained. V and J calls and clone size are as listed in that table; D and trimming were resolved from the DNA. The sample table records approximately 150,000 clones; 80% to 85% of these occur just once. Around 8.8% of the sample goes to the ten largest clones.

The CDR3 sequence holds 13 residues, the cysteine and phenylalanine included. Only the CDR3 DNA stays, 39 bases, in frame from base 1. The V and J ends are trimmed by 4 bases and 8 bases, leaving 13 bases between them. The CDR1 and CDR2 encoded by the germline V gene (reference sequence) are MNHNY and SVGAGI. Of note for this clone: Its antigen is unknown. No quality values exist for individual bases; no much larger clone is one base distant.

The chain is made from TRBV6-6 and TRBJ2-3; the D gene is perhaps TRBD2, from 7 matching bases. This receptor was taken from a human donor in a cohort sampled during active COVID-19. The material sequenced was peripheral blood. The sequenced DNA: TGTGCCAGCAGTTCTAGCGGAGGGGGTACGCAGTATTTT. This translates into CASSSSGGGTQYF.